The T cell receptor beta chain described here comes from a study of Ad26.COV2.S vaccination and SARS-CoV-2 variants. From germline, CDR1 is ENHRY and CDR2 SYGVKD. The length of the CDR3 is 14 residues. Trimming removed 6 bases from V and 1 base from J, with 10 bases in between. The treatment was: 15 to 20 received Ad26.COV2.S at low or high dose, single or two shots; five or six received placebo; per-sample allocation not given. Vaccine and placebo recipients were sampled on day 63 after the first injection. Vaccination employed an Ad26 vector expressing the Wuhan-strain SARS-CoV-2 spike. Points on this clone: Its antigen is unknown.

Only in-frame clones appear in the TCRdb table, and some are missing; sequencing was by immunoSEQ multiplex PCR. Of fewer than 400,000 clones in the sample, 85% were seen once. Broader study findings: Higher spike-specific TCR breadth was found in vaccine recipients than in placebo recipients.

The clonotype originates from a person between 18 and 60 years old who received the Ad26.COV2.S COVID-19 vaccine or a placebo. The chain combines TRBV10-3 with TRBJ1-5; D is uncertain. The sequenced sample was peripheral blood, obtained in a trial of Ad26.COV2.S vaccine versus placebo. The CDR3 bases are TGTGCCATCAGATCGATGGGGAGCAATCAGCCCCAGCATTTT. This translates into CAIRSMGSNQPQHF.